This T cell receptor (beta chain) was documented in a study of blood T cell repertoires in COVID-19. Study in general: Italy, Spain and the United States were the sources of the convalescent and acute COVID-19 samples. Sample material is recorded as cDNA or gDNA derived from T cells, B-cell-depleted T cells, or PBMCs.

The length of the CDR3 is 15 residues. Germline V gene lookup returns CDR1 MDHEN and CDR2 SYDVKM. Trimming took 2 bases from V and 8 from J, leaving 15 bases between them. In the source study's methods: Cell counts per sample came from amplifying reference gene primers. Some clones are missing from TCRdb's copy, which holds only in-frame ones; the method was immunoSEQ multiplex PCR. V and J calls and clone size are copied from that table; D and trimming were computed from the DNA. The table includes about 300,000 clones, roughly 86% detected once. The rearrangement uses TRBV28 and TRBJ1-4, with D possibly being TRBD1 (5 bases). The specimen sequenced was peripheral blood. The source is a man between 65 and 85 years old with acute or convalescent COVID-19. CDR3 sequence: CASSLPSGSVEKLFF. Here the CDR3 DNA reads TGTGCCAGCAGTTTACCATCAGGGTCGGTAGAAAAACTGTTTTTT. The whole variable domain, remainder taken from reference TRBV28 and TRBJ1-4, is DVKVTQSSRYLVKRTGEKVFLECVQDMDHENMFWYRQDPGLGLRLIYFSYDVKMKEKGDIPEGYSVSREKKERFSLILESASTNQTSMYLCASSLPSGSVEKLFFGSGTQLSVL.